The 30 T cell receptor beta chains below all came from one sample that was sequenced in a study of CD8 T cells in ankylosing spondylitis. Findings and caveats of the study: Ankylosing spondylitis blood appeared to be characterized by a TCR beta motif of under ten highly homologous variants.

Their recognized antigens are unknown. TCRdb itself ran the 5' RACE reads through MiXCR, one entry per CDR3 protein. Of about 450,000 distinct CDR3 sequences in the sample, 25% to 30% were seen once. The sample was blood, either unsorted or a sorted T cell fraction (not recorded which). The receptors shown here come from a male donor with ankylosing spondylitis.

V and J are TRBV10-3 and TRBJ2-3; weak D call: TRBD1 (5 bases). The V gene's germline CDR1 is ENHRY and CDR2 SYGVKD. The CDR3 loop spans 12 amino acids. Trimming cost V 10 bases and J 2 bases, with 10 bases left between them. CDR3 DNA: TGTGCCACCCAGGGCTCCACAGATACGCAGTATTTT. Amino acid sequence: CATQGSTDTQYF.

Ten or more counts support this clonotype. The chain is built from TRBV12-3 or TRBV12-4 and TRBJ2-3; 15 bases map to TRBD2. The CDR3 has 16 residues. Losses at the gene ends were 5 bases for V and 4 bases for J; bases not matched to a gene: 4. The CDR3 region has the DNA TGTGCCAGCAGTCCCCGGACTAGCGGGAGGGCAGATACGCAGTATTTT. It translates to CASSPRTSGRADTQYF.

The gene calls are TRBV19 and TRBJ2-2; D gene unclear. Germline V CDR1 and CDR2: LNHDA, SQIVND (reference sequence). CDR3 size: 13 residues. With 6 bases removed from V and 1 base from J, the gap between germline ends came to 6 bases. Written as DNA, the CDR3 is TGTGCCAGTAGATGGTTGAACACCGGGGAGCTGTTTTTT. It translates to CASRWLNTGELFF.

The chain joins TRBV5-5 to TRBJ2-1; either TRBD1 or TRBD2 may fit D (6 bases each). The CDR3 is 15 residues long. V lost 5 bases and J 4 bases, leaving 16 bases between the germline ends. Germline CDR1 and CDR2: SGHKS and YYEKEE (reference sequence). CDR3 residues: CASRAGQPSYNEQFF. As DNA, the CDR3 is TGTGCCAGCAGGGCGGGACAACCCTCTTACAATGAGCAGTTCTTC.

This clonotype was seen a few times. The chain carries TRBV12-3 or TRBV12-4 and TRBJ1-5, with 12 bases fitting TRBD1. J gave up 6 bases and V 6 bases, and 6 bases lay outside the gene matches. The CDR3 length is 15 residues. DNA of the CDR3: TGTGCCAGCAGATTGGGACAGGGGGCCATTCAGCCCCAGCATTTT. Amino acids: CASRLGQGAIQPQHF.

This clonotype was observed a few times. The chain recombines TRBV7-2 with TRBJ2-2, with TRBD2 identical over 7 bases. V shed 4 bases, J shed 5 bases, and the junction held 7 bases outside the gene matches. This CDR3 has 15 residues. CDR1 SGHTA and CDR2 FQGNSA come from the germline V gene. The CDR3 DNA reads as TGTGCCAGCAGCTCAGTCGGGGGGAGGACCGGGGAGCTGTTTTTT. Its translation is CASSSVGGRTGELFF.

This clonotype was seen only a few times. This chain joins TRBV7-9 and TRBJ2-5; 8 bases are a match to TRBD2. In germline, CDR1 is SEHNR, CDR2 FQNEAQ (reference sequence). Unmatched junction bases numbered 7, after V lost 4 bases and J lost 0 bases. This CDR3 is built from 16 residues. The CDR3 loop reads CASSSLREEYQETQYF. Written as DNA, the CDR3 is TGTGCCAGCAGCTCTTTGCGGGAGGAGTACCAAGAGACCCAGTACTTC.

This clonotype has just one count. V gene TRBV11-2 combines with J gene TRBJ1-2; no clear D gene. Trimming left V 1 base short and J 6 bases short, with 12 bases between. The CDR3 spans 14 residues. From germline, CDR1 is SGHAT and CDR2 FQNNGV. The CDR3 nucleotides are TGTGCCAGCAGCTTAGGTCGGGGAACTAATGGCTACACCTTC. Amino acid sequence: CASSLGRGTNGYTF.

This clonotype has only a few counts. The chain carries TRBV12-3 or TRBV12-4 and TRBJ2-5; D possibly uses TRBD1 or TRBD2 (5 bases each). Trimming stripped 6 bases from V and 4 bases from J, with 9 bases between. CDR3 size: 12 residues. The chain's CDR3 is CASRGTLETQYF. The DNA for the CDR3 is TGTGCCAGCAGGGGGACGCTAGAGACCCAGTACTTC.

This clonotype was seen a few times. The rearrangement links TRBV18 to TRBJ1-5; D is unclear. CDR1 is KGHSH and CDR2 is LQKENI in the germline V gene. This CDR3 spans 12 amino acids. Trimming pared 3 bases from V and 3 bases from J, leaving 3 bases between. This chain's CDR3 is CASSPDNQPQHF. Written as DNA, the CDR3 is TGTGCCAGCTCACCCGACAATCAGCCCCAGCATTTT. The variable domain in full, completed from reference TRBV18 and TRBJ1-5, reads NAGVMQNPRHLVRRRGQEARLRCSPMKGHSHVYWYRQLPEEGLKFMVYLQKENIIDESGMPKERFSAEFPKEGPSILRIQQVVRGDSAAYFCASSPDNQPQHFGDGTRLSIL.

The chain carries TRBV11-2 and TRBJ2-3, with 7 bases fitting TRBD1. V was pared by 4 bases and J by 4 bases, with 5 bases of the junction left unmatched. The CDR3 contains 14 residues. The germline V gene encodes CDR1 SGHAT and CDR2 FQNNGV. For the CDR3, the DNA is TGTGCCAGCAGCTCCCCCAGGGGGTCAGATACGCAGTATTTT. Its protein is CASSSPRGSDTQYF.

This clonotype was observed many times. The rearrangement joins TRBV7-9 to TRBJ2-2; 9 nucleotides align to TRBD1. With 6 bases clipped from V and 4 bases from J, the junction kept 6 bases outside the gene matches. This CDR3 spans 15 amino acids. Germline V CDR1 and CDR2: SEHNR, FQNEAQ (reference sequence). The CDR3 DNA is TGTGCCAGCAGATGGACAGGGGCCGCCACCGGGGAGCTGTTTTTT. It is translated as CASRWTGAATGELFF.

This chain connects TRBV14 to TRBJ2-3; TRBD1 aligns across 9 bases. V gave up 1 base and J gave up 2 bases; unmatched junction bases: 7. Germline V CDR1 and CDR2: SGHDN, FVKESK. The CDR3 loop spans 17 amino acids. CDR3 in amino acids: CASSQAKQGATTDTQYF. In nucleotides, the CDR3 is TGTGCCAGCAGCCAAGCGAAACAGGGGGCCACCACAGATACGCAGTATTTT.

V and J are TRBV7-9 and TRBJ1-4; no reliable D call. The CDR3 sequence is 15 residues long. CDR1 and CDR2 from the germline V gene are SEHNR and FQNEAQ (reference sequence). Trimming pared 2 bases from V and 4 bases from J, leaving 11 bases between. The CDR3, as DNA: TGTGCCAGCAGCTTATCGGAGGAATATAATGAAAAACTGTTTTTT. Encoded protein: CASSLSEEYNEKLFF.

This sequence joins TRBV18 and TRBJ1-1, with 9 nucleotides matching TRBD1. The V segment lost 3 bases and the J segment 0 bases; nucleotides outside the gene matches: 5. CDR1 is KGHSH and CDR2 is LQKENI in the germline V gene. The CDR3 runs to 16 residues. The CDR3 spells CASSPRTGAMNTEAFF. The CDR3 coding sequence is TGTGCCAGCTCACCCCGGACAGGGGCCATGAACACTGAAGCTTTCTTT.

V and J are TRBV7-9 and TRBJ2-6, with TRBD1 as a possible D gene (6 bases). Trimming left V 5 bases short and J 3 bases short, with 11 bases between. Germline CDR1 reads SEHNR; CDR2 reads FQNEAQ (reference sequence). There are 15 residues in the CDR3. DNA of the CDR3: TGTGCCAGCAGCGTGTGGGGGCGTGGGGCCAACGTCCTGACTTTC. Translating gives CASSVWGRGANVLTF.

The sample holds a few counts of this clonotype. The chain combines TRBV4-1 with TRBJ1-1; D is unresolved. Trimming shortened V by 0 bases and J by 1 base, and 15 bases separated the two germline ends. The CDR3 loop spans 17 amino acids. Germline V gene sequence: CDR1 MGHRA, CDR2 YSYEKL. The CDR3 sequence is CASSQDIRPRTNTEAFF. The CDR3 DNA sequence: TGCGCCAGCAGCCAAGATATTCGACCCAGAACGAACACTGAAGCTTTCTTT.

This clonotype turned up a few times. The gene calls are TRBV28 and TRBJ1-3; TRBD1 aligns across 7 bases. The CDR3 loop spans 15 amino acids. Germline CDR1 is MDHEN and CDR2 is SYDVKM. The V gene end was trimmed by 8 bases and the J gene end by 4 bases; junction bases not matched to a gene: 11. CDR3 amino acids: CASGSDTGDGNTIYF. In nucleotides, the CDR3 is TGTGCCAGCGGGTCAGATACAGGGGACGGAAACACCATATATTTT. Together with reference TRBV28 and TRBJ1-3, the CDR3 gives the full variable domain: DVKVTQSSRYLVKRTGEKVFLECVQDMDHENMFWYRQDPGLGLRLIYFSYDVKMKEKGDIPEGYSVSREKKERFSLILESASTNQTSMYLCASGSDTGDGNTIYFGEGSWLTVV.

Only a few counts were recorded for this clonotype. V is TRBV20-1 and J is TRBJ1-2; D possibly corresponds to TRBD1 (6 bases). Trimming removed 0 bases at V and 10 bases at J, with 12 bases between. Germline V lookup: CDR1 DFQATT, CDR2 SNEGSKA (reference sequence). The CDR3 runs 12 residues. CDR3 loop: CSARDRGLDYTF. For the CDR3, the DNA is TGCAGTGCTAGAGACAGGGGACTAGACTACACCTTC.

This clonotype showed up many times. This sequence joins TRBV12-3 or TRBV12-4 and TRBJ2-1; D remains unclear. Trimming took 6 bases from V and 2 from J, leaving 14 bases between them. The length of the CDR3 is 15 residues. CDR3 coding DNA: TGTGCCAGCAGCCGACCAACATTCCCCTACAATGAGCAGTTCTTC. Translating gives CASSRPTFPYNEQFF.

The rearrangement uses TRBV11-2 and TRBJ1-1; D gene uncertain. V dropped 2 bases and J dropped 8 bases, with 9 bases sitting between them. The length of the CDR3 is 12 residues. Germline CDR1 and CDR2: SGHAT and FQNNGV. The CDR3 DNA sequence: TGTGCCAGCAGCTTATCCCGTACCGAAGCTTTCTTT. As protein: CASSLSRTEAFF.

The V gene is TRBV20-1, the J gene TRBJ2-7, with 12 positions matching TRBD2. The J segment lost 7 bases and the V segment lost 6 bases, leaving 19 bases of the junction unmatched. The CDR3 is made up of 17 amino acids. Germline assignment: CDR1 DFQATT and CDR2 SNEGSKA (reference sequence). The CDR3 reads CSAMDLTRLAGVKEQYV. The CDR3 DNA follows: TGCAGTGCAATGGACCTGACCCGACTAGCGGGAGTTAAAGAGCAGTACGTC.

This chain connects TRBV11-2 to TRBJ2-2; 7 bases line up with TRBD1. The CDR3 is 14 residues long. The V gene's germline CDR1 is SGHAT and CDR2 FQNNGV. The V segment lost 4 bases and the J segment 6 bases; nucleotides outside the gene matches: 5. CDR3 protein: CASSYRQGAGELFF. As DNA, the CDR3 is TGTGCCAGCAGCTACAGACAGGGTGCCGGGGAGCTGTTTTTT.

This clonotype was detected many times. The CDR3 DNA reads as TGCGCCAGCAGCTTCCAGACTAGCGGGCAAGGGGATACGCAGTATTTT. Its protein product is CASSFQTSGQGDTQYF. The chain couples TRBV5-1 to TRBJ2-3, with TRBD2 identical over 10 bases. Germline CDR1 SGHRS, CDR2 YFSETQ. V lost 2 bases to trimming and J lost 6 bases; unmatched junction nucleotides: 9. The CDR3 consists of 16 residues.

The rearrangement uses TRBV20-1 and TRBJ1-2; D is ambiguous. This CDR3 is 13 amino acids long. In germline, CDR1 is DFQATT, CDR2 SNEGSKA (reference sequence). V was shortened by 6 bases and J by 4 bases, with 15 bases between the two germline ends. The CDR3 nucleotides are TGCAGTGCAAAGGAACCAACGATCTATGGCTACACCTTC. This encodes CSAKEPTIYGYTF.

In this sample, this clonotype turned up a few times. The rearrangement links TRBV20-1 to TRBJ2-1; a possible D gene is TRBD2 (5 bases). V was pared by 6 bases and J by 0 bases, with 9 bases between. Germline loops: CDR1 DFQATT, CDR2 SNEGSKA (reference sequence). The CDR3 covers 13 residues. CDR3 region: CSAVRDSYNEQFF. DNA of the CDR3: TGCAGTGCCGTCCGGGACTCCTACAATGAGCAGTTCTTC.

This clonotype appeared a few times. The chain couples TRBV5-1 to TRBJ2-5, with 13 nucleotides matching TRBD2. Germline CDR1 reads SGHRS; CDR2 reads YFSETQ. The CDR3 totals 17 residues. Trimming at V came to 1 base and at J to 5 bases, leaving 8 bases not matched to a gene. The CDR3 spells CASSLLTSGRAGETQYF. In DNA form, the CDR3 reads TGCGCCAGCAGCTTGTTAACTAGCGGGAGGGCCGGTGAGACCCAGTACTTC.

The chain couples TRBV12-3 or TRBV12-4 to TRBJ2-1, with 8 bases that match TRBD1. Trimming at V came to 6 bases and at J to 10 bases, leaving 11 bases not matched to a gene. This CDR3 region has 14 residues. The CDR3 nucleotides are TGTGCCAGCAGGGACGAAGCAGGGGGCAGGGAGCAGTTCTTC. Amino acids: CASRDEAGGREQFF.

The chain carries TRBV12-3 or TRBV12-4 and TRBJ1-5, with D hard to call. The CDR3 loop spans 13 amino acids. V lost 5 bases to trimming and J lost 6 bases, with 11 bases between them. CDR3 sequence reads: CASSGARVQPQHF. Here the CDR3 DNA reads TGTGCCAGCAGTGGTGCGAGGGTTCAGCCCCAGCATTTT.

Comments on this clonotype: Since a much larger clone is just one base distant, this may be a read error. The chain combines TRBV2 with TRBJ2-3; D is ambiguous. The CDR3 totals 12 residues. The germline V and J ends were trimmed by 3 bases and 2 bases, with 3 bases remaining between them. Germline-derived CDR1 and CDR2 are SNHLY and FYNNEI. Here the CDR3 reads CASSEDTDTQYF. The CDR3 DNA follows: TGTGCCAGCAGTGAGGACACAGATACGCAGTATTTT.